Listed here are 17 T cell receptor beta chains from one sample, sequenced in a study of identical twins. Via MiXCR, TCRdb re-called the 5' RACE reads, giving one row per CDR3 protein. Here the sample spans roughly 490,000 distinct CDR3 sequences, roughly 13% being singletons. This sample was also put to use in a study of yellow fever vaccine responses in identical twins.

Sequenced sample: CD4+ T cells sorted from blood. All receptors come from a woman aged 18 to 35 in good health.

The V gene is TRBV14, the J gene TRBJ1-4; 7 nucleotides match TRBD1. CDR1 SGHDN and CDR2 FVKESK come from the germline V gene. This CDR3 is built from 15 residues. V shed 1 base, J shed 8 bases, and the junction held 7 bases outside the gene matches. The CDR3 loop is CASSQVTGFQEKLFF. The CDR3 region has the DNA TGTGCCAGCAGCCAAGTGACAGGGTTCCAGGAAAAACTGTTTTTT.

This clonotype has more than one count but fewer than ten. The gene calls are TRBV3-1 and TRBJ2-3; TRBD2 agrees at 7 bases. The CDR3 is 13 residues long. Germline values: CDR1 LGHDT, CDR2 YNNKEL (reference sequence). Trimming removed 7 bases from V and 2 bases from J; junction bases left unmatched: 3. CDR3 sequence: CASKRDPTDTQYF. CDR3 DNA: TGTGCCAGCAAGCGGGACCCCACAGATACGCAGTATTTT.

In the case of this clonotype: The junction does not match germline at one end; this may be a read error. The rearrangement uses TRBV20-1 and TRBJ2-5; D may correspond to TRBD1 or TRBD2 (5 bases each). Looked up from germline, CDR1 is DFQATT and CDR2 is SNEGSKA (reference sequence). This CDR3 is 15 amino acids long. CDR3 protein: CSAREGAGRQETQYF. CDR3 coding DNA: TGCAGTGCAAGAGAGGGAGCAGGGCGACAAGAGACCCAGTACTTC.

This clonotype showed up many times. The chain couples TRBV2 to TRBJ2-5, with D possibly TRBD1 on 6 matching bases. The V end lost 2 bases, the J end lost 1 base, and 17 bases lay between the germline ends. Germline lookup yields CDR1 SNHLY and CDR2 FYNNEI. The CDR3 loop spans 17 amino acids. CDR3 coding DNA: TGTGCCAGCAGTGAAATCTTGTCGGCAGGGGCCCAAGAGACCCAGTACTTC. Protein product: CASSEILSAGAQETQYF.

This clonotype was recorded many times. CDR3 DNA: TGCAGTGCTAACAGACTAGCGGACCCCTACGAGCAGTACTTC. Residues: CSANRLADPYEQYF. The rearrangement uses TRBV20-1 and TRBJ2-7; TRBD2 matches at 9 bases. Germline V gene sequence: CDR1 DFQATT, CDR2 SNEGSKA (reference sequence). The CDR3 contains 14 residues. V was clipped by 4 bases and J by 2 bases; unmatched bases: 6.

In this sample, this clonotype turned up a few times. The CDR3 sequence: CASSGTSGGTNTGELFF. CDR3 DNA sequence: TGCGCCAGCAGCGGGACTAGCGGGGGGACGAACACCGGGGAGCTGTTTTTT. V usage is TRBV5-1 and J usage is TRBJ2-2, with 15 bases identical to TRBD2. V lost 4 bases and J lost 0; bases outside the gene matches: 1. Germline lookup yields CDR1 SGHRS and CDR2 YFSETQ. CDR3 size: 17 residues.

This clonotype appeared many times. This chain joins TRBV5-1 and TRBJ2-5; no reliable D call. Germline loops: CDR1 SGHRS, CDR2 YFSETQ. This CDR3 comprises 14 residues. V was clipped by 4 bases and J by 2 bases, with 12 bases between them. The CDR3 bases are TGCGCCAGCAGCAACTCTAGATATCAAGAGACCCAGTACTTC. Its protein is CASSNSRYQETQYF.

This clonotype appeared many times. The V call is TRBV14, the J call TRBJ2-7; D is unclear. The CDR3 sequence is 11 residues long. The V end lost 2 bases, the J end lost 6 bases, and 5 bases lay between the germline ends. The germline V gene has CDR1 SGHDN and CDR2 FVKESK. The DNA of the CDR3 is TGTGCCAGCAGCCAATCGCGCGAGCAGTACTTC. Translating gives CASSQSREQYF.

This clonotype showed up just a few times. This may arise from a read error, as a much more abundant clone is one base away. The chain uses TRBV7-9 and TRBJ2-1; D is uncertain. From germline, CDR1 is SEHNR and CDR2 FQNEAQ (reference sequence). The CDR3 spans 11 residues. CDR3 in amino acids: CASSSDNEQFF. As DNA, the CDR3 is TGTGCCAGCAGCTCCGACAATGAGCAGTTCTTC. Based on the CDR3 plus reference TRBV7-9 and TRBJ2-1, the full variable domain is DTGVSQNPRHKITKRGQNVTFRCDPISEHNRLYWYRQTLGQGPEFLTYFQNEAQLEKSRLLSDRFSAERPKGSFSTLEIQRTEQGDSAMYLCASSSDNEQFFGPGTRLTVL.

The rearrangement joins TRBV29-1 to TRBJ2-7; no clear D. The CDR3 is made up of 12 amino acids. Trimming cost V 0 bases and J 1 base, with 4 bases left between them. Germline CDR1 reads SQVTM; CDR2 reads ANQGSEA. The CDR3 sequence: CSVEDRSYEQYF. CDR3 nucleotides: TGCAGCGTTGAAGACAGATCCTACGAGCAGTACTTC.

J is TRBJ2-3 and V is TRBV4-2, with 7 nucleotides matching TRBD2. The CDR3 extends over 16 amino acids. Trimming at V came to 1 base and at J to 6 bases, leaving 10 bases not matched to a gene. Germline CDR1 LGHNA, CDR2 YNFKEQ. CDR3 bases: TGTGCCAGCAGCCAAGTTTCGAGCGGGGCTTCGGATACGCAGTATTTT. Translated: CASSQVSSGASDTQYF.

This clonotype was detected only a few times. The rearrangement joins TRBV6-5 to TRBJ2-6; D gene ambiguous. V was trimmed by 4 bases and J by 0 bases, leaving 10 bases between them. Germline-derived CDR1 and CDR2 are MNHEY and SVGAGI. The CDR3 totals 16 residues. CDR3 nucleotide sequence: TGTGCCAGCAGTTCCCCTAAGGTCTCTGGGGCCAACGTCCTGACTTTC. Its translation: CASSSPKVSGANVLTF.

In its sample, this clonotype was seen many times. The genes are TRBV29-1 and TRBJ2-2, with D possibly matching TRBD1 (6 bases). Germline loops: CDR1 SQVTM, CDR2 ANQGSEA. The CDR3 is 14 amino acids. The V gene lost 4 bases and the J gene lost 4 bases, with 13 bases spanning the gap. The CDR3 DNA is TGCAGCGTTGGTACAGGGAAGGGCACCGGGGAGCTGTTTTTT. Translating it yields CSVGTGKGTGELFF.

Only a few counts were recorded for this clonotype. The V call is TRBV6-9, the J call TRBJ2-1; 11 bases agree with TRBD2. The junction had 4 bases not matched to a gene; V was cut back by 2 bases and J by 1 base. The CDR3 length is 17 residues. The germline gives CDR1 MNHGY, CDR2 SVAAGI. The CDR3 loop reads CASSYGSGGVSYNEQFF. The CDR3 region has the DNA TGTGCCAGCAGTTATGGTAGCGGGGGGGTATCCTACAATGAGCAGTTCTTC.

This clonotype occurred many times. The V and J genes are TRBV7-9 and TRBJ1-5, with D possibly being TRBD1 (5 bases). The CDR3 covers 16 residues. Trimming removed 0 bases from V and 0 bases from J, with 9 bases in between. Germline CDR1 is SEHNR and CDR2 is FQNEAQ (reference sequence). CDR3 bases: TGTGCCAGCAGCTTAGCGCTAGGGGATAGCAATCAGCCCCAGCATTTT. Residues: CASSLALGDSNQPQHF.

This clonotype was observed a few times. The gene calls are TRBV15 and TRBJ1-1; TRBD1 agrees at 7 bases. Germline V gene lookup returns CDR1 LNHNV and CDR2 YYDKDF (reference sequence). This CDR3 has 16 amino acids. V dropped 2 bases and J dropped 0; count of bases not matched to a gene: 6. The CDR3: CATSRSMDRMNTEAFF. In DNA form, the CDR3 reads TGTGCCACCAGCAGATCGATGGACAGGATGAACACTGAAGCTTTCTTT.

This clonotype turned up a few times. This rearrangement joins TRBV5-1 to TRBJ2-1; tentatively, D is TRBD2 (7 bases). The CDR3 is 15 residues long. The V gene's germline CDR1 is SGHRS and CDR2 YFSETQ. The V and J ends lost 4 bases and 7 bases respectively, with 18 bases between them. The chain's CDR3 is CASSPVGGGLNEQFF. CDR3 bases: TGCGCCAGCAGCCCGGTGGGCGGGGGCCTGAATGAGCAGTTCTTC.